This TCR beta chain was found in a study of prognosis after radiotherapy for stage I lung cancer (dated by TCRdb to the early 2020s). With regard to the full study: Between early 2018 and January 2019, around 20 patients with stage I NSCLC were enrolled in Nanjing, China. All patients were considered medically inoperable, owing to comorbidities in approximately 12 and refusal of surgery in about 7. The study sequenced 38 blood samples from around 20 patients, one before and one after SBRT per patient. After SBRT, distant metastases developed in about 20% of the 19 patients at a median of 7 months, while the remaining 15 patients had no significant progression. SBRT was delivered in 3 to 5 fractions with a biologically effective dose of at least 100 Gy, and image-guided IMRT or VMAT was used for delivery. Squamous cell carcinoma histology was identified in six to eight patients, and adenocarcinoma histology was identified in twelve patients. The cohort comprised more than ten men and about six women with a median age of approximately 74 years, ranging from 53 to 84 years. The study profiled peripheral blood TCR beta repertoires from stage I NSCLC patients before and after stereotactic body radiotherapy and related them to distant failure. In 15 or so patients the disease was a newly diagnosed primary stage I lung tumor, whereas roughly five had oligometastatic NSCLC following surgical resection of the primary tumor. No patient received concurrent therapy alongside SBRT. On the study overall, not on this receptor specifically: None of the reported P values were adjusted for multiple comparisons. TRBV and TRBJ usage frequencies reportedly varied with metastasis status, involving two V genes at baseline and ten or so V and two J genes after SBRT. Unique TCR clone counts fell after SBRT (median approximately 10,000 before versus 6,500 to 7,500 after; Wilcoxon paired P=0.011). The study was limited by its small cohort and short follow-up, and the findings require independent validation. Tumor specificity of expanded TCR clones was not determined. Post-SBRT Shannon entropy and its change from baseline were lower in patients who developed distant metastases; baseline Shannon entropy was not associated with metastases.

The CDR3, from cysteine to phenylalanine, totals 14 residues. Of all the DNA, just the CDR3 is kept, 42 bases in frame from base 1. As encoded in the germline V gene, CDR1 is SGHTA while CDR2 is FQGNSA. V is clipped by 2 bases and J by 1 base, and the sequence between their germline boundaries is 5 bases long. Details on this clonotype: This receptor's antigen is unknown. This is likely an artifact of a read error, given a far larger clone one base away.

Two rounds of multiplex PCR on genomic DNA were used to amplify the TCR beta CDR3 region. In the first PCR round, primers specific to each TRBV and TRBJ gene were used, and the primer sequences were filed in Chinese patent CN105087789A. Universal primers were used in the second round of PCR. The Roche High Pure PCR Template Preparation Kit was used to extract genomic DNA from frozen PBMCs. The libraries underwent paired-end sequencing with 151 bp reads on an Illumina HiSeq 3000. In the paper's pipeline: CutAdapt was used to discard raw reads that did not contain the multiplex PCR primer sequences. High-quality paired reads were merged into contigs with PEAR. TRB V, D and J gene segments were assigned to each contig with MiXCR by alignment to reference sequences. To remove sequencing errors, CDR3 sequences were clustered according to base quality and sequence similarity. Shannon entropy normalized by the natural log of productive TCR sequence number was used as the measure of diversity. Clonality was defined as one minus Shannon entropy divided by the natural log of the number of unique clonotypes. Progression-free survival cut-offs for repertoire metrics were chosen using the Youden index of ROC curves, with analyses run in R 3.5.3. TCRdb trimmed the raw reads at Q25, called clones with MiXCR and kept productive beta chains. Each record represents a unique CDR3 protein, reported with the most common genes and DNA among its rows. TCRdb's processing, not the authors' own work, is the source of the V and J calls. The sample table records around 51,000 distinct CDR3 sequences; approximately 35% of these occur just once. The ten largest account for 9.2% of the sample.

All patients had node-negative disease on CT and PET/CT, and none had a history of other malignancies or prior chemotherapy or radiotherapy. At each of two time points, around 6 milliliters of peripheral venous blood were collected into EDTA tubes. Ficoll-Paque Plus density-gradient centrifugation was used to isolate PBMCs. Immediately after collection, samples were stored at -80 degrees C until analysis. The rearrangement joined TRBV7-2 to TRBJ2-2; the D gene lacks a confident call. The receptor's source is a donor aged 50 or older with non-small cell lung cancer. The sample was PBMCs, taken before or after stereotactic body radiation therapy (not recorded which). The nucleotides are TGTGCCAGCAGCTTATCTCAGAACACCGGGGAGCTGTTTTTT. Its protein product is CASSLSQNTGELFF.